This TCR beta chain was obtained from a study of blood T cell repertoires in COVID-19. This clone has only one observation. The V gene's germline CDR1 is SGHAT and CDR2 FQNNGV. This CDR3 contains 16 residues. Trimming pared 1 base from V and 0 bases from J, leaving 10 bases between. The data were produced by immunoSEQ multiplex PCR, yet TCRdb's version contains in-frame clones alone and is incomplete. In the table there are roughly 500,000 clones, approximately 89% of which are singletons. The specimen was peripheral blood. This clonotype was obtained from a man between 18 and 35 years old with COVID-19, enrolled during active disease. The chain uses TRBV11-2 and TRBJ1-5; D is uncertain. CDR3 protein: CASSLGGSYSNQPQHF. DNA of the CDR3: TGTGCCAGCAGCTTAGGAGGATCTTATAGCAATCAGCCCCAGCATTTT.